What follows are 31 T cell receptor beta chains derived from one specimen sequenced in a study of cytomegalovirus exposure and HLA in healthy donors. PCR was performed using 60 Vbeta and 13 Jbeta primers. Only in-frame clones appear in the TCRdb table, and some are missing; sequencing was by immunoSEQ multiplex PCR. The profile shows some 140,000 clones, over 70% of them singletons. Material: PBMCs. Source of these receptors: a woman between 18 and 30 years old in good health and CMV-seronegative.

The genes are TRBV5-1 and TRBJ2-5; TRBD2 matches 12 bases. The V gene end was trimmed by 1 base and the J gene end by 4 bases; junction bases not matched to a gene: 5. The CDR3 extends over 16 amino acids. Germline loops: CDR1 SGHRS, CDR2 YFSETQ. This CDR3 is CASSLRLAGGGETQYF. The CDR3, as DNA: TGCGCCAGCAGCTTGAGGCTAGCGGGAGGGGGAGAGACCCAGTACTTC. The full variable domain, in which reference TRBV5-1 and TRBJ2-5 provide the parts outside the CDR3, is KAGVTQTPRYLIKTRGQQVTLSCSPISGHRSVSWYQQTPGQGLQFLFEYFSETQRNKGNFPGRFSGRQFSNSRSEMNVSTLELGDSALYLCASSLRLAGGGETQYFGPGTRLLVL.

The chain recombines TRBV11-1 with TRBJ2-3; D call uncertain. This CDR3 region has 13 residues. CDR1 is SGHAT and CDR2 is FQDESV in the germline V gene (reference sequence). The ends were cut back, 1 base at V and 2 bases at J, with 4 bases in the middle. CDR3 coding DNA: TGTGCCAGCAGCTTAGAGCCCACAGATACGCAGTATTTT. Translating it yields CASSLEPTDTQYF.

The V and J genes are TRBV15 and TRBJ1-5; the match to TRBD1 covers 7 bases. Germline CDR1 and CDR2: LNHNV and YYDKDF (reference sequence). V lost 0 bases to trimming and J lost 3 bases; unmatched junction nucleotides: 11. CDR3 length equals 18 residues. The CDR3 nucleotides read TGTGCCACCAGCAGAGATTTAGTGACAGGGTCTATCAATCAGCCCCAGCATTTT. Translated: CATSRDLVTGSINQPQHF. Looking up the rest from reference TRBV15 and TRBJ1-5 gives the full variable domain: DAMVIQNPRYQVTQFGKPVTLSCSQTLNHNVMYWYQQKSSQAPKLLFHYYDKDFNNEADTPDNFQSRRPNTSFCFLDIRSPGLGDTAMYLCATSRDLVTGSINQPQHFGDGTRLSIL.

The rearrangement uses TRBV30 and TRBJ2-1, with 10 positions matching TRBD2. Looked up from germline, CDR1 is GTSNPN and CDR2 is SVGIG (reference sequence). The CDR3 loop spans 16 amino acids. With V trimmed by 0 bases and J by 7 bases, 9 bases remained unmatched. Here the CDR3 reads CAWSVPTSGKGNEQFF. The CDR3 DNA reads TGTGCCTGGAGTGTCCCTACTAGCGGGAAGGGGAATGAGCAGTTCTTC.

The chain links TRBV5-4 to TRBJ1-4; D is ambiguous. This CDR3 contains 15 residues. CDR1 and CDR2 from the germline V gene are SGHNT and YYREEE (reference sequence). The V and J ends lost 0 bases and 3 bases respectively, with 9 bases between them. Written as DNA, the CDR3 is TGTGCCAGCAGCTTGGCCGAAACGGCTAATGAAAAACTGTTTTTT. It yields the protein CASSLAETANEKLFF.

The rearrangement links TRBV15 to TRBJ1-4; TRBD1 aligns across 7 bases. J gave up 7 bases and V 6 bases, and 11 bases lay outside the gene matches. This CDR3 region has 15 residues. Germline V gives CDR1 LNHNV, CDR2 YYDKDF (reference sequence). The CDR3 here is CATRGDRGRGEKLFF. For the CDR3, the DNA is TGTGCCACCAGGGGGGATAGGGGGCGCGGTGAAAAACTGTTTTTT.

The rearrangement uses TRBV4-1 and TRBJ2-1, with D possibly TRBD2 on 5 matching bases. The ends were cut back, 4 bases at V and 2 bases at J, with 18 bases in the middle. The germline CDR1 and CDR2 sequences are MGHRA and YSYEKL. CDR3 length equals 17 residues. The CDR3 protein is CASSLYPPGGTYNEQFF. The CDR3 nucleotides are TGCGCCAGCAGCCTGTACCCCCCAGGAGGCACCTACAATGAGCAGTTCTTC.

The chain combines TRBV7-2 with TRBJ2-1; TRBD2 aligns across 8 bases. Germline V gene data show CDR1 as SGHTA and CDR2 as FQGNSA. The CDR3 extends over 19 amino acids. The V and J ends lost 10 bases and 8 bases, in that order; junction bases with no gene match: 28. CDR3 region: CATYGERREAPGGVYEQFF. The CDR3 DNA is TGTGCCACCTATGGGGAAAGGCGGGAGGCCCCGGGGGGAGTGTATGAGCAGTTCTTC.

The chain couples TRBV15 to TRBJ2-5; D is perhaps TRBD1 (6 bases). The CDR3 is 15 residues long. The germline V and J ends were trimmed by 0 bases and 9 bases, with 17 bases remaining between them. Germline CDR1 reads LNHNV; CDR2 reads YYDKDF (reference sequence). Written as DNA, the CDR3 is TGTGCCACCAGCAGAGATCGGACCGGCCCAGGGGCCCAGTACTTC. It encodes CATSRDRTGPGAQYF.

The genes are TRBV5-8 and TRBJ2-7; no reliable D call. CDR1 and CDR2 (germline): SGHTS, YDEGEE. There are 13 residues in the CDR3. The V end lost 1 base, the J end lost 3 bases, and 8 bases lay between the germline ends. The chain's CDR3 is CASSLHPGYEQYF. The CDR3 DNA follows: TGTGCCAGCAGCTTGCATCCGGGCTACGAGCAGTACTTC. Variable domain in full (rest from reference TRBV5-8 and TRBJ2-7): EAGVTQSPTHLIKTRGQQATLRCSPISGHTSVYWYQQALGLGLQFLLWYDEGEERNRGNFPPRFSGRQFPNYSSELNVNALELEDSALYLCASSLHPGYEQYFGPGTRLTVT.

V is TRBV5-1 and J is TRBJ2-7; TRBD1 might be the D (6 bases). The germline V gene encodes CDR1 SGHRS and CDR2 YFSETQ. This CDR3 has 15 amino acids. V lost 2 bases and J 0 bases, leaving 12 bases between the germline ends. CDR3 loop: CASSLMGHSSYEQYF. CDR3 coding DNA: TGCGCCAGCAGCTTAATGGGACATAGCTCCTACGAGCAGTACTTC.

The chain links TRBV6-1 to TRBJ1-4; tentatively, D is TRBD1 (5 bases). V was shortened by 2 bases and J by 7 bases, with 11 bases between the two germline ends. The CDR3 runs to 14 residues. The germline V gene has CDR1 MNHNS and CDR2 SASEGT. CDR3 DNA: TGTGCCAGCAGTGAAAATGGACAACTTGAAAAACTGTTTTTT. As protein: CASSENGQLEKLFF.

CDR3 bases: TGCGCCAGCAGCCAAGATCCTAGCATGAGTTTGGAGACCCAGTACTTC. It yields the protein CASSQDPSMSLETQYF. The rearrangement links TRBV4-1 to TRBJ2-5; TRBD2 is a possible D gene (5 bases). Between the trimmed V and J ends, which lost 0 bases and 5 bases, there was a span of 16 bases. CDR1 MGHRA and CDR2 YSYEKL come from the germline V gene. The CDR3 is made up of 16 amino acids.

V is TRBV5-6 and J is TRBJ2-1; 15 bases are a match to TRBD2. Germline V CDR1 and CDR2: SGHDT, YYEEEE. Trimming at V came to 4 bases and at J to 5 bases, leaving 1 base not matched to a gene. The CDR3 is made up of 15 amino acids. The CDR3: CASSRTSGRDNEQFF. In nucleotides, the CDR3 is TGTGCCAGCAGCCGGACTAGCGGGAGGGACAATGAGCAGTTCTTC.

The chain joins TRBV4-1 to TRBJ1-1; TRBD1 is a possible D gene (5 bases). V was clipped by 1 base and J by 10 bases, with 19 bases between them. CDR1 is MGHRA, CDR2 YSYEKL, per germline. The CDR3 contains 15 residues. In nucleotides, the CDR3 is TGCGCCAGCAGCCAAGGATCCACAGGAATCTTAGGAGCTTTCTTT. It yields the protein CASSQGSTGILGAFF.

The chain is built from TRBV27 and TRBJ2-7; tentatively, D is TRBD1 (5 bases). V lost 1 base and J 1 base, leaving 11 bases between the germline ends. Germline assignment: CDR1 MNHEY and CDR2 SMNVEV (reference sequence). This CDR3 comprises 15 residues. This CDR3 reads CASSLFGAGSYEQYF. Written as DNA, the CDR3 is TGTGCCAGCAGTTTATTTGGGGCAGGGTCCTACGAGCAGTACTTC.

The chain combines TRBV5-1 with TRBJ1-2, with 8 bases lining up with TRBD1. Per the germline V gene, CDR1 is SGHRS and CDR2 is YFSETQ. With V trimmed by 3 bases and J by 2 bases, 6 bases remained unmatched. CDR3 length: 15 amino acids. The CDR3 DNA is TGCGCCAGCAGCTCGCAGGGGGCGTCGAACTATGGCTACACCTTC. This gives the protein CASSSQGASNYGYTF.

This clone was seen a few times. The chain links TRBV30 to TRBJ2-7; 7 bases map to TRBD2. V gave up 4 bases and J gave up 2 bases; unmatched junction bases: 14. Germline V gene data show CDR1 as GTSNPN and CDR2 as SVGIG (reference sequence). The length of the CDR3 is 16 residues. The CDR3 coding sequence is TGTGCCTGGAATCCGCCCTCGGGCGGGAGAACCTACGAGCAGTACTTC. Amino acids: CAWNPPSGGRTYEQYF.

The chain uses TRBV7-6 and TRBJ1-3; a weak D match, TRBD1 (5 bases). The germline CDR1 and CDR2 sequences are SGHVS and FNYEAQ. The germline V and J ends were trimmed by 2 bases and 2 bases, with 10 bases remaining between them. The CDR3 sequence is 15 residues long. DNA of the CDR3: TGTGCCAGCAGCTTAACAGGCAGGGCTGGAAACACCATATATTTT. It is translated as CASSLTGRAGNTIYF. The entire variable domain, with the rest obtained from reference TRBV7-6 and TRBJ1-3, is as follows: GAGVSQSPRYKVTKRGQDVALRCDPISGHVSLYWYRQALGQGPEFLTYFNYEAQQDKSGLPNDRFSAERPEGSISTLTIQRTEQRDSAMYRCASSLTGRAGNTIYFGEGSWLTVV.

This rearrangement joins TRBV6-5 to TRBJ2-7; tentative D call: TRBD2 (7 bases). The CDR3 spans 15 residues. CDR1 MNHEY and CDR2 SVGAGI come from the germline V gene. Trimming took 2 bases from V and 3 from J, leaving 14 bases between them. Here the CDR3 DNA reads TGTGCCAGCAGTTACCAGGGCGGGGGACACTACGAGCAGTACTTC. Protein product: CASSYQGGGHYEQYF.

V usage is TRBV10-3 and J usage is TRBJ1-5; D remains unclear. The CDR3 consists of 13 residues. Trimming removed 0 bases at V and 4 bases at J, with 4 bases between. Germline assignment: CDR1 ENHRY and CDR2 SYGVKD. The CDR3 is CAISESSNQPQHF. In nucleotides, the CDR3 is TGTGCCATCAGTGAGTCGAGTAATCAGCCCCAGCATTTT.

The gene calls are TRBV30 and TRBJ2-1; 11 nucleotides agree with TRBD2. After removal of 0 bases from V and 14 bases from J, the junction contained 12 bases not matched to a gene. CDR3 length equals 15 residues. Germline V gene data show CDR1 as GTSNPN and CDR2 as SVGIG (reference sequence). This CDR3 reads CAWSVRGSGRALEFF. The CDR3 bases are TGTGCCTGGAGTGTACGTGGTAGCGGGAGGGCCCTCGAGTTCTTC.

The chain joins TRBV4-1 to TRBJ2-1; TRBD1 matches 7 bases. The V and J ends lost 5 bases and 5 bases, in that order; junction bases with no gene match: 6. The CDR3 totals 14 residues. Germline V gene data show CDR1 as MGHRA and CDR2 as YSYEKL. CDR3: CASSAPQGDNEQFF. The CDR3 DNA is TGCGCCAGCAGCGCCCCCCAGGGGGACAATGAGCAGTTCTTC.

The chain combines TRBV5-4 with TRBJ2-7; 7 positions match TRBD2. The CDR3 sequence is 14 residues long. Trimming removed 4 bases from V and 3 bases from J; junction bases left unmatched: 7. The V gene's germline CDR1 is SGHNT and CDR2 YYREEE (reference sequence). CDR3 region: CASSGSGTNYEQYF. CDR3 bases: TGTGCCAGCAGCGGGAGCGGGACCAACTACGAGCAGTACTTC.

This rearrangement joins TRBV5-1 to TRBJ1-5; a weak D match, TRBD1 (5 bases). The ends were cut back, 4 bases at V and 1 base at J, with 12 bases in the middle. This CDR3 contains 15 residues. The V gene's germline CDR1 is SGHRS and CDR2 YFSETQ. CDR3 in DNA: TGCGCCAGCAGCCTGAACGGGGGAAGCAATCAGCCCCAGCATTTT. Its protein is CASSLNGGSNQPQHF.

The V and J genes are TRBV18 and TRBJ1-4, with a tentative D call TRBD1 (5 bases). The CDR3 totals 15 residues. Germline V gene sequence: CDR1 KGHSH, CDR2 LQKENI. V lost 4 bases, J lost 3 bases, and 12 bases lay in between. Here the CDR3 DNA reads TGTGCCAGCTCACTAAGAGCGGGGGCTAATGAAAAACTGTTTTTT. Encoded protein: CASSLRAGANEKLFF.

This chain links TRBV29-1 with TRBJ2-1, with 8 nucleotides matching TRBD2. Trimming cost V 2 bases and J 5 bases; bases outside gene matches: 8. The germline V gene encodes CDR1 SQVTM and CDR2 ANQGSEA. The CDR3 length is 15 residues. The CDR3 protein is CSVEPKAGVDNEQFF. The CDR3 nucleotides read TGCAGCGTTGAACCCAAAGCGGGAGTCGACAATGAGCAGTTCTTC.

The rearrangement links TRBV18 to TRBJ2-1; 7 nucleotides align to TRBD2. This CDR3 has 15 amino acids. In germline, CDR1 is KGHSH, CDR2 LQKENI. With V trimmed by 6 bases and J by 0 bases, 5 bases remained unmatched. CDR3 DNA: TGTGCCAGCTCCCCAGGCGGGAGCTCCTACAATGAGCAGTTCTTC. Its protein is CASSPGGSSYNEQFF. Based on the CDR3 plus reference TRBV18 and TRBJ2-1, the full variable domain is NAGVMQNPRHLVRRRGQEARLRCSPMKGHSHVYWYRQLPEEGLKFMVYLQKENIIDESGMPKERFSAEFPKEGPSILRIQQVVRGDSAAYFCASSPGGSSYNEQFFGPGTRLTVL.

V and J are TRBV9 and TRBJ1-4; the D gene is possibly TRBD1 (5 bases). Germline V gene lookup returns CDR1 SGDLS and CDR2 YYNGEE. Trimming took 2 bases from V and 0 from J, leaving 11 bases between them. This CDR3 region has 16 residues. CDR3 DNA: TGTGCCAGCAGCGTCCAACAGGTTTCAACTAATGAAAAACTGTTTTTT. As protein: CASSVQQVSTNEKLFF.

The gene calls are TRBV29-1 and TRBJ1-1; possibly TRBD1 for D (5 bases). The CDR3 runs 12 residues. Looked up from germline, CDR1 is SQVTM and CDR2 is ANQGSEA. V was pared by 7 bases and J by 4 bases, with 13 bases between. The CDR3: CSGWGTGTEAFF. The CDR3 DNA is TGCAGCGGGTGGGGCACGGGCACTGAAGCTTTCTTT.

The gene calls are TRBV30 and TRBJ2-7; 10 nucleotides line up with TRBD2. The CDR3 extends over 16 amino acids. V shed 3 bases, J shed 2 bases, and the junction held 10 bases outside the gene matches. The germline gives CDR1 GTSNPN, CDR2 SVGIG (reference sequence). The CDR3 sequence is CAWRDPSGRAAYEQYF. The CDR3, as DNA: TGTGCCTGGAGGGACCCCAGCGGGAGGGCGGCCTACGAGCAGTACTTC.